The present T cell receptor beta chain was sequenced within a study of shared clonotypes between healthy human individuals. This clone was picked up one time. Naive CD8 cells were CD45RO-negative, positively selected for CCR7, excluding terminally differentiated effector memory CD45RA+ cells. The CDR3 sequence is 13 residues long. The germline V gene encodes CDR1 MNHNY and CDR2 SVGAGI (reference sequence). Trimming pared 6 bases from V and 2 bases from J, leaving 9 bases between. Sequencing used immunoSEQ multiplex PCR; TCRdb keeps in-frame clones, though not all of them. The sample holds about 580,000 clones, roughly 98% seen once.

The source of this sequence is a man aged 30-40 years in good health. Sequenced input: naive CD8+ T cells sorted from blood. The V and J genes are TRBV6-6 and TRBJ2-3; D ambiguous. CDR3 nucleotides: TGTGCCAGCAGAACCGATCCCACAGATACGCAGTATTTT. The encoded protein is CASRTDPTDTQYF.